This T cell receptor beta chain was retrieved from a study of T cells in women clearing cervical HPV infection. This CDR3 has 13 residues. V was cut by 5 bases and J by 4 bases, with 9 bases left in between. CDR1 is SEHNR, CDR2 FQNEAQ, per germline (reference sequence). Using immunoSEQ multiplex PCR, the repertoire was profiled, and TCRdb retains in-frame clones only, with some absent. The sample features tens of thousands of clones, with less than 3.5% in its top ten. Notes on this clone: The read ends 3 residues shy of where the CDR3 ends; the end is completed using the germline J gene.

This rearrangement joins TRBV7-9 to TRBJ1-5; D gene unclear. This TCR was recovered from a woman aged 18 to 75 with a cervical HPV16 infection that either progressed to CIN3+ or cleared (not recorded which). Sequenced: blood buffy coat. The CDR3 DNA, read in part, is TGTGCCAGCAGCCCTTCGCGGAATCAGCCC. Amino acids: CASSPSRNQP. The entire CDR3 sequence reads CASSPSRNQPQHF.